This TCR beta chain was found in a study of shared clonotypes between healthy human individuals. Every donor, a Caucasian adult, lived in Nashville, Tennessee. The CDR3 has 15 amino acids. V lost 4 bases and J lost 2, with 12 bases in between. Germline loops: CDR1 SGDLS, CDR2 YYNGEE. Generated by immunoSEQ multiplex PCR, the TCRdb table keeps only in-frame clones and is missing some. This table has some 2,400,000 clones, approximately 94% appearing once. The sample consisted of naive CD4+ T cells sorted from blood. Regarding subset: CD45RA+ positively selected. This chain links TRBV9 with TRBJ2-2; the D is unclear. This receptor was obtained from a man between 18 and 35 years old in good health. DNA for the CDR3: TGTGCCAGCAGCCCTATGAACCTCAACACCGGGGAGCTGTTTTTT. Translating it yields CASSPMNLNTGELFF.